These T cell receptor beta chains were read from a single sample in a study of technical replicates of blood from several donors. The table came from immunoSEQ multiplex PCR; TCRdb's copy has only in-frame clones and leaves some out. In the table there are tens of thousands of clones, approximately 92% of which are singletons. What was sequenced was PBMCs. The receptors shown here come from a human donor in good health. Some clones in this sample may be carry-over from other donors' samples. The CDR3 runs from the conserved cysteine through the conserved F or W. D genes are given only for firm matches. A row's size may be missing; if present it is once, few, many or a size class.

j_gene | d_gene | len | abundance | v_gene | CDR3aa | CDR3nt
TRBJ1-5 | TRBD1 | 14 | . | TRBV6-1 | CASSGAGGNQPQHF | TGTGCCAGCAGTGGGGCAGGGGGTAATCAGCCCCAGCATTTT
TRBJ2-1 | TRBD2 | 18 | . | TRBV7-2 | CASSFALMRGAGRNEQFF | TGTGCCAGCAGCTTTGCTTTAATGCGGGGGGCCGGAAGAAATGAGCAGTTCTTC
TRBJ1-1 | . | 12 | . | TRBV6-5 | CASSSGFAEAFF | TGTGCCAGCAGTTCGGGGTTTGCTGAAGCTTTCTTT
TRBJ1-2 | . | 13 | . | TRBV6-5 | CASSYSGSYGYTF | TGTGCCAGCAGTTACTCCGGTTCCTATGGCTACACCTTC
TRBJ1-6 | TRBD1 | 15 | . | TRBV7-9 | CASSSDRDVFSPLHF | TGTGCCAGCAGCTCAGACAGGGACGTATTTTCACCCCTCCACTTT
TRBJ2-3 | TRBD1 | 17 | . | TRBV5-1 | CASSFKEGQVSTDTQYF | TGCGCCAGCAGCTTTAAGGAAGGACAGGTTAGCACAGATACGCAGTATTTT
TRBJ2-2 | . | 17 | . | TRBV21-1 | CASSSEIGTGGTGELFF | TGTGCCAGCAGCTCCGAGATAGGGACAGGTGGGACCGGGGAGCTGTTTTTT
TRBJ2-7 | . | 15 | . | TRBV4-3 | CASSQVEGEPYEQYF | TGCGCCAGCAGCCAAGTTGAGGGAGAACCCTACGAGCAGTACTTC
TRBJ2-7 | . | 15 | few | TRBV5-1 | CASSLGWGTSLEQYF | TGCGCCAGCAGCTTGGGATGGGGGACTTCCCTCGAGCAGTACTTC
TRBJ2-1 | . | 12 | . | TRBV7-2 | CASSFSGNEQFF | TGTGCCAGCAGCTTTAGCGGCAATGAGCAGTTCTTC
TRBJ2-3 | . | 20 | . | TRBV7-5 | CVRSFPGGHRGVLSTDTQYF | TGTGTCAGAAGCTTCCCGGGCGGTCACAGGGGGGTATTAAGCACAGATACGCAGTATTTT
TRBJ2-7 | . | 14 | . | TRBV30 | CAWDEGASSYEQYF | TGTGCCTGGGATGAGGGCGCGAGCTCCTACGAGCAGTACTTC
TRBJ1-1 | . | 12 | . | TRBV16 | CASSQSWQEAFF | TGTGCCAGCAGCCAATCGTGGCAGGAAGCTTTCTTT
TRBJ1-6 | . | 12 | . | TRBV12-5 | CASGLDGSPLHF | TGTGCTAGTGGTTTGGACGGGTCACCCCTCCACTTT
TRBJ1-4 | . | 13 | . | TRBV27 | CASSPNFREKLFF | TGTGCCAGCAGCCCGAACTTCAGGGAAAAACTGTTTTTT
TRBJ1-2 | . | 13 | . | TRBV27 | CASSETELYGYTF | TGTGCCAGCAGTGAGACGGAGCTCTATGGCTACACCTTC
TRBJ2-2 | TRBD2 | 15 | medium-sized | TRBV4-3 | CASSQYSGSAGELFF | TGCGCCAGCAGCCAATACAGCGGGAGCGCCGGGGAGCTGTTTTTT
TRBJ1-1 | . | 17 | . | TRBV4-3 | CASSPLNKQQPNTEAFF | TGCGCCAGCAGCCCACTAAACAAGCAGCAACCGAACACTGAAGCTTTCTTT
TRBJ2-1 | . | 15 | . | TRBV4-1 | CASSQGEQSYNEQFF | TGCGCCAGCAGCCAAGGAGAGCAATCCTACAATGAGCAGTTCTTC
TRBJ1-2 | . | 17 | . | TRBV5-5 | CASRIQEPDPRGVGYTF | TGTGCCAGCAGGATACAGGAGCCCGACCCTCGTGGCGTGGGCTACACCTTC
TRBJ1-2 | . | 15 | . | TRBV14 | CASSQPDRPNYGYTF | TGTGCCAGCAGCCAACCCGACAGACCTAACTATGGCTACACCTTC
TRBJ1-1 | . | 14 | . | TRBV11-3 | CASSLGQGSTEAFF | TGTGCCAGCAGCTTAGGGCAGGGGAGCACTGAAGCTTTCTTT
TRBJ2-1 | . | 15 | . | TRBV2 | CASSEAGPPRGEQFF | TGTGCCAGCAGTGAAGCCGGGCCGCCCAGGGGTGAGCAGTTCTTC
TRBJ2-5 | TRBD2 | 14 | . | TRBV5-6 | CASSREVSSETQYF | TGTGCCAGCAGCCGGGAGGTCTCCTCAGAGACCCAGTACTTC
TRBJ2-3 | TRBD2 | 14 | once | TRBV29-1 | CSVFVAGVTDTQYF | TGCAGCGTCTTTGTAGCGGGAGTTACAGATACGCAGTATTTT
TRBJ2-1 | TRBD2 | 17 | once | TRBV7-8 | CASSPSTSGGAWGEQFF | TGTGCCAGCAGCCCATCGACTAGCGGAGGGGCTTGGGGTGAGCAGTTCTTC